A single sample gave rise to the 10 T cell receptor beta chains below, sequenced in a study of cytomegalovirus exposure and HLA in healthy donors. The PCR used 60 Vbeta and 13 Jbeta primers. Sequencing was performed with immunoSEQ multiplex PCR; in TCRdb, only in-frame clones are kept and a portion is missing. There are 150,000 to 200,000 clones in the sample; around 85% occur only once, and around 2% lies in the top ten. The sequenced material came from PBMCs. The source is a man aged 18 to 35 in good health and CMV-seronegative.

The V gene is TRBV5-6, the J gene TRBJ1-1, with D perhaps matching TRBD1 (6 bases). This CDR3 region has 15 residues. Germline CDR1 SGHDT, CDR2 YYEEEE. V was trimmed by 4 bases and J by 4 bases, leaving 17 bases between them. The CDR3 sequence is CASSLVGGLTTEAFF. The DNA for the CDR3 is TGTGCCAGCAGCCTGGTAGGGGGATTAACCACTGAAGCTTTCTTT.

The chain has TRBV2 and TRBJ2-3; perhaps TRBD2 as D (6 bases). Per the germline V gene, CDR1 is SNHLY and CDR2 is FYNNEI. This CDR3 is built from 15 residues. V shed 1 base and J shed 3 bases, with 11 bases lying between them. The CDR3 region has the DNA TGTGCCAGCAGTGAAGGGGGGGATAGGACAGATACGCAGTATTTT. It is translated as CASSEGGDRTDTQYF. The variable domain in full, completed from reference TRBV2 and TRBJ2-3, reads EPEVTQTPSHQVTQMGQEVILRCVPISNHLYFYWYRQILGQKVEFLVSFYNNEISEKSEIFDDQFSVERPDGSNFTLKIRSTKLEDSAMYFCASSEGGDRTDTQYFGPGTRLTVL.

The V gene is TRBV4-3, the J gene TRBJ2-5; no firm D call. CDR3 size: 15 residues. Trimming stripped 1 base from V and 5 bases from J, with 14 bases between. Germline-derived CDR1 and CDR2 are LGHNA and YSLEER. The DNA for the CDR3 is TGCGCCAGCAGCCAAGGATCTGGGCCACTGGAGACCCAGTACTTC. Its protein product is CASSQGSGPLETQYF.

The chain combines TRBV27 with TRBJ2-5; 7 bases agree with TRBD1. The CDR3 loop spans 15 amino acids. V shed 5 bases, J shed 1 base, and the junction held 7 bases outside the gene matches. Germline CDR1 reads MNHEY; CDR2 reads SMNVEV (reference sequence). The CDR3: CASSVSTGFQETQYF. The CDR3 DNA reads TGTGCCAGCAGTGTCTCGACAGGGTTCCAAGAGACCCAGTACTTC.

The genes are TRBV5-6 and TRBJ1-5; 7 nucleotides align to TRBD1. With V trimmed by 4 bases and J by 2 bases, 9 bases remained unmatched. This CDR3 has 16 amino acids. Looked up from germline, CDR1 is SGHDT and CDR2 is YYEEEE. The DNA of the CDR3 is TGTGCCAGCAGCGCCTACAGGGGCGGTGGCAATCAGCCCCAGCATTTT. It specifies CASSAYRGGGNQPQHF.

The chain employs TRBV6-4 and TRBJ1-2, with a possible D match to TRBD1 (5 bases). CDR3 length equals 14 residues. The germline V and J ends were trimmed by 4 bases and 4 bases, with 13 bases remaining between them. Per germline, CDR1 MRHNA and CDR2 SNTAGT. CDR3 protein: CASSGPGSTYGYTF. The CDR3 nucleotides are TGTGCCAGCAGTGGGCCAGGGTCTACCTATGGCTACACCTTC.

This chain uses TRBV18 with TRBJ2-7; 10 positions match TRBD1. In germline, CDR1 is KGHSH, CDR2 LQKENI. This CDR3 contains 13 residues. After removal of 5 bases from V and 6 bases from J, the junction contained 4 bases not matched to a gene. The CDR3 here is CASSRQGAREQYF. The CDR3, as DNA: TGTGCCAGCTCAAGACAGGGGGCGCGCGAGCAGTACTTC.

This rearrangement joins TRBV7-2 to TRBJ1-3; TRBD1 agrees at 8 bases. This CDR3 comprises 14 residues. Trimming at V came to 5 bases and at J to 4 bases, leaving 4 bases not matched to a gene. The germline V gene has CDR1 SGHTA and CDR2 FQGNSA. The CDR3: CASSRTGLGNTIYF. CDR3 DNA: TGTGCCAGCAGCCGGACAGGGTTAGGAAACACCATATATTTT.

The genes are TRBV11-2 and TRBJ1-5; D remains ambiguous. Germline CDR1 reads SGHAT; CDR2 reads FQNNGV. Deletions cut 0 bases from V and 2 bases from J, with 8 bases between. The length of the CDR3 is 15 residues. CDR3 loop: CASSLDGERNQPQHF. CDR3 in DNA: TGTGCCAGCAGCTTAGATGGGGAGCGCAATCAGCCCCAGCATTTT.

The rearrangement joins TRBV5-1 to TRBJ2-5; D might be TRBD1 (9 bases). Deletions cut 2 bases from V and 11 bases from J, with 31 bases between. The CDR3 runs 18 residues. Germline V gene sequence: CDR1 SGHRS, CDR2 YFSETQ. Here the CDR3 DNA reads TGCGCCAGCAGCTTCAGGACAAGTAGCGGGACAGGGCCTAGGAAGCAGTACTTC. Translating gives CASSFRTSSGTGPRKQYF.